This T cell receptor beta chain was obtained from a study of T cell changes during pregnancy in multiple sclerosis. TCRdb's copy holds only in-frame clones and misses some; the assay was immunoSEQ multiplex PCR. The data show tens of thousands of clones, with about 93% seen just once and approximately 0.93% held by the top ten. V was shortened by 5 bases and J by 2 bases, with 13 bases between the two germline ends. The CDR3 extends over 15 amino acids. Germline assignment: CDR1 MNHEY and CDR2 SMNVEV (reference sequence). This chain joins TRBV27 and TRBJ2-1, with a tentative D call TRBD2 (5 bases). The sample in question was peripheral blood, obtained in the first trimester of pregnancy. The TCR originated in a female donor with multiple sclerosis, enrolled in a pregnancy study. This chain's CDR3 is CASSPVSEAYNEQFF. CDR3 DNA: TGTGCCAGCAGTCCCGTTAGCGAGGCCTACAATGAGCAGTTCTTC.